This T cell receptor (beta chain) was captured in a study of T cell repertoires in cytomegalovirus infection. TCRdb re-derived calls from the reads in MiXCR, one entry per CDR3 protein. The table has approximately 500,000 distinct CDR3 sequences, approximately 16% seen once; the top ten hold under 30%. Study conclusions and caveats: Individuals carrying CMV plus the relevant HLA were identified by cumulative frequency of public TCR beta families.

This clonotype has a handful of counts. Its specificity is unknown. Germline V gives CDR1 WSHSY, CDR2 SAAADI. CDR3 size: 16 residues. The V segment lost 8 bases and the J segment 2 bases; nucleotides outside the gene matches: 10. Material: CD8+ T cells from PBMCs. The receptor was isolated from a human donor in good health (CMV status not recorded). Some clones in this sample may be carry-over from other donors' samples. V gene TRBV10-2 combines with J gene TRBJ2-1, with 9 bases aligning to TRBD2. In nucleotides, the CDR3 is TGCGCCAGCGGCGGGCGGGGGGGGCCCACCTACAATGAGCAGTTCTTC. It encodes CASGGRGGPTYNEQFF.